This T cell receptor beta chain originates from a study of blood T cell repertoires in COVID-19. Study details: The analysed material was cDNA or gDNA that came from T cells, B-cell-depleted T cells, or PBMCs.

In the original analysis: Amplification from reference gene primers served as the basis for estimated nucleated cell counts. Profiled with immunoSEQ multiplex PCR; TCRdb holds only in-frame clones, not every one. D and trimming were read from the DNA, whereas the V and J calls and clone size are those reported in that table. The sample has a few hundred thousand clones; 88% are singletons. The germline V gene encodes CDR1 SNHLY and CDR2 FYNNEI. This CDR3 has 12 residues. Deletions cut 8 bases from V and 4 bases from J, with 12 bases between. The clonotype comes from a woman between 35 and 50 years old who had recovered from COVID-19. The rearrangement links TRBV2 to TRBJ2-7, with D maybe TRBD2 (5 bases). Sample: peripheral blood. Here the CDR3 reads CASAPTRYEQYV. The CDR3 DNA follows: TGTGCCAGCGCCCCCACTAGATACGAGCAGTACGTC.